These 30 T cell receptor beta chains share one sample of origin, sequenced in a study of cytomegalovirus exposure and HLA in healthy donors. Researchers ran the PCR with 60 Vbeta and 13 Jbeta primers. Using immunoSEQ multiplex PCR, the repertoire was profiled, and TCRdb retains in-frame clones only, with some absent. The sample has approximately 120,000 clones, roughly 76% seen once. Sample: PBMCs. Receptors were obtained from a woman between 45 and 65 years old in good health and CMV-seronegative.

The V and J genes are TRBV11-1 and TRBJ1-1, with 8 bases that match TRBD1. This CDR3 is built from 16 residues. V shed 2 bases and J 0 bases; nucleotides not matched to a gene: 5. Germline CDR1 is SGHAT and CDR2 is FQDESV (reference sequence). The CDR3 loop is CASSLQGQGVNTEAFF. DNA for the CDR3: TGTGCCAGCAGCTTACAAGGACAGGGAGTGAACACTGAAGCTTTCTTT.

This chain's CDR3 is CASSFGTSGGYEQYF. The DNA for the CDR3 is TGTGCCAGCAGTTTTGGGACTAGCGGGGGCTACGAGCAGTACTTC. This chain connects TRBV27 to TRBJ2-7; TRBD2 matches 14 bases. The CDR3 sequence is 15 residues long. Trimming at V came to 3 bases and at J to 3 bases, leaving 1 base not matched to a gene. Germline CDR1 reads MNHEY; CDR2 reads SMNVEV (reference sequence).

The chain uses TRBV7-8 and TRBJ1-2; D is perhaps TRBD1 (6 bases). Per germline, CDR1 SGHVS and CDR2 FQNEAQ. V dropped 7 bases and J dropped 4 bases, with 13 bases sitting between them. The CDR3 covers 13 residues. The CDR3 reads CASTPDSIYGYTF. Written as DNA, the CDR3 is TGTGCCAGCACCCCGGACAGCATCTATGGCTACACCTTC.

The chain carries TRBV18 and TRBJ2-2; unclear D gene. The ends were cut back, 3 bases at V and 0 bases at J, with 8 bases in the middle. CDR3 length: 15 amino acids. In germline, CDR1 is KGHSH, CDR2 LQKENI. The CDR3 protein is CASSPDRANTGELFF. CDR3 coding DNA: TGTGCCAGCTCACCGGATCGGGCGAACACCGGGGAGCTGTTTTTT.

Comments on this clone: The same CDR3 is also encoded by other DNA sequences in this sample. The chain uses TRBV18 and TRBJ1-3; a weak D match, TRBD1 (5 bases). Between the trimmed V and J ends, which lost 3 bases and 0 bases, there was a span of 6 bases. Germline V CDR1 and CDR2: KGHSH, LQKENI. CDR3 length: 14 residues. CDR3 sequence: CASSPQGSGNTIYF. The CDR3 DNA follows: TGTGCCAGCTCACCGCAGGGCTCTGGAAACACCATATATTTT.

The V and J genes are TRBV15 and TRBJ2-2; 8 nucleotides match TRBD2. The CDR3 is 16 residues long. The germline gives CDR1 LNHNV, CDR2 YYDKDF (reference sequence). The J segment lost 5 bases and the V segment lost 7 bases, leaving 12 bases of the junction unmatched. CDR3 residues: CATNSGGRERTGELFF. The CDR3 region has the DNA TGTGCCACCAATTCGGGGGGGCGGGAGCGAACCGGGGAGCTGTTTTTT.

The gene calls are TRBV9 and TRBJ2-1, with 11 bases aligning to TRBD2. Germline-derived CDR1 and CDR2 are SGDLS and YYNGEE. This CDR3 is built from 15 residues. V was clipped by 0 bases and J by 8 bases; unmatched bases: 4. Here the CDR3 DNA reads TGTGCCAGCAGCGTAGAACTAGCGGGAGTGGATGAGCAGTTCTTC. Its protein is CASSVELAGVDEQFF. Looking up the rest from reference TRBV9 and TRBJ2-1 gives the full variable domain: DSGVTQTPKHLITATGQRVTLRCSPRSGDLSVYWYQQSLDQGLQFLIQYYNGEERAKGNILERFSAQQFPDLHSELNLSSLELGDSALYFCASSVELAGVDEQFFGPGTRLTVL.

The V gene is TRBV5-4, the J gene TRBJ2-1; D is perhaps TRBD1 (6 bases). The CDR3 extends over 14 amino acids. The germline V gene encodes CDR1 SGHNT and CDR2 YYREEE (reference sequence). V was trimmed by 2 bases and J by 4 bases, leaving 10 bases between them. CDR3 in amino acids: CASSLLDSYNEQFF. In DNA form, the CDR3 reads TGTGCCAGCAGCTTACTGGACAGTTACAATGAGCAGTTCTTC.

The chain links TRBV5-1 to TRBJ2-3; TRBD2 matches at 12 bases. The length of the CDR3 is 18 residues. The V and J ends lost 0 bases and 2 bases, in that order; junction bases with no gene match: 7. From germline, CDR1 is SGHRS and CDR2 YFSETQ. The CDR3 DNA follows: TGCGCCAGCAGCTTGGCCGGGCTAGCGGGAGGGCCCACAGATACGCAGTATTTT. Its protein product is CASSLAGLAGGPTDTQYF.

The chain combines TRBV14 with TRBJ1-4, with 9 bases lining up with TRBD1. The CDR3 extends over 16 amino acids. Germline trimming cut 4 bases from V and 4 bases from J; bases unmatched to any gene: 7. CDR1 SGHDN and CDR2 FVKESK come from the germline V gene. The CDR3 coding sequence is TGTGCCAGCAGCCTACTGTTGGGACAGGGTAATGAAAAACTGTTTTTT. This translates into CASSLLLGQGNEKLFF.

The V gene is TRBV19, the J gene TRBJ1-1, with a weak D call TRBD1 (5 bases). V shed 3 bases and J shed 7 bases, with 12 bases lying between them. CDR1 is LNHDA and CDR2 is SQIVND in the germline V gene (reference sequence). The CDR3 length is 13 residues. The CDR3 is CASSMSRDIEAFF. The CDR3 region has the DNA TGTGCCAGTAGTATGTCCAGGGATATTGAAGCTTTCTTT.

The chain links TRBV28 to TRBJ2-5; 8 bases match TRBD2. The DNA end favors TRBJ2-7, so the J call may be wrong. The germline gives CDR1 MDHEN, CDR2 SYDVKM. The CDR3 extends over 14 amino acids. The CDR3 protein is CASSALSGTYEQYF. CDR3 bases: TGTGCCAGCAGTGCACTTAGCGGGACCTACGAGCAGTACTTC.

V is TRBV7-3 and J is TRBJ2-1, with TRBD2 as a possible D gene (6 bases). Germline CDR1 SGHTA, CDR2 FQGTGA. V was trimmed by 5 bases and J by 2 bases, leaving 10 bases between them. This CDR3 has 14 residues. CDR3 protein: CASSPPGAYNEQFF. CDR3 DNA: TGTGCCAGCAGCCCGCCGGGGGCCTACAATGAGCAGTTCTTC.

The rearrangement links TRBV6-6 to TRBJ2-3, with D perhaps matching TRBD2 (6 bases). The CDR3 totals 16 residues. Trimming removed 5 bases from V and 0 bases from J, with 15 bases in between. CDR1 is MNHNY, CDR2 SVGAGI, per germline (reference sequence). CDR3 coding DNA: TGTGCCAGCAGTAAGACCGGGGGTTTAAGCACAGATACGCAGTATTTT. This translates into CASSKTGGLSTDTQYF.

This chain connects TRBV5-4 to TRBJ2-1; D is ambiguous. The CDR3 has 14 residues. Germline values: CDR1 SGHNT, CDR2 YYREEE (reference sequence). Trimming left V 4 bases short and J 5 bases short, with 13 bases between. The CDR3 DNA reads TGTGCCAGCAGCCAAACTGCGGCGGACAATGAGCAGTTCTTC. Translating gives CASSQTAADNEQFF.

The CDR3 nucleotides read TGTGCCAGCCTAGCGGGAGGGAACAATGAGCAGTTCTTC. Residues: CASLAGGNNEQFF. The V and J genes are TRBV6-1 and TRBJ2-1, with 12 bases fitting TRBD2. With V trimmed by 8 bases and J by 5 bases, 1 base remained unmatched. CDR3 length: 13 amino acids. The V gene's germline CDR1 is MNHNS and CDR2 SASEGT.

The rearrangement uses TRBV10-3 and TRBJ2-7, with TRBD2 matching 10 bases. Trimming took 4 bases from V and 5 from J; bases not matched to a gene: 2. Germline V gives CDR1 ENHRY, CDR2 SYGVKD. The CDR3 is 13 residues long. The CDR3 nucleotides are TGTGCCATCAGTGTCGGGACTAGCGACGAGCAGTACTTC. Its translation is CAISVGTSDEQYF.

The chain couples TRBV5-1 to TRBJ2-1; no definite D call. Trimming took off 0 bases at V and 7 bases at J, with 5 bases between the two ends. Germline CDR1 is SGHRS and CDR2 is YFSETQ. The CDR3 is 12 amino acids. DNA of the CDR3: TGCGCCAGCAGCTTGGGGCCTAATGAGCAGTTCTTC. Its protein product is CASSLGPNEQFF.

This clone was detected only a few times. The chain employs TRBV4-1 and TRBJ2-1; 10 positions match TRBD2. Trimming cost V 1 base and J 0 bases; bases outside gene matches: 6. CDR1 and CDR2 (germline): MGHRA, YSYEKL. The CDR3 has 18 residues. CDR3 amino acids: CASSQVKTSGLSYNEQFF. The DNA for the CDR3 is TGCGCCAGCAGCCAAGTCAAGACTAGCGGGCTCTCCTACAATGAGCAGTTCTTC.

As DNA, the CDR3 is TGTGCCAGCAGCTTGGACAATACGCAGTATTTT. As protein: CASSLDNTQYF. The chain combines TRBV7-2 with TRBJ2-3; the D gene is possibly TRBD1 (5 bases). Trimming took 3 bases from V and 7 from J, leaving 5 bases between them. Germline V gene data show CDR1 as SGHTA and CDR2 as FQGNSA. The CDR3 has 11 residues.

The gene calls are TRBV7-9 and TRBJ1-1, with D unclear. The V end lost 5 bases, the J end lost 4 bases, and 11 bases lay between the germline ends. The length of the CDR3 is 13 residues. Germline V lookup: CDR1 SEHNR, CDR2 FQNEAQ (reference sequence). The CDR3 sequence is CASSLSRLTEAFF. CDR3 sequence (DNA): TGTGCCAGCAGCCTGTCGCGACTCACTGAAGCTTTCTTT.

The V and J genes are TRBV19 and TRBJ2-7; 9 positions agree with TRBD1. This CDR3 contains 13 residues. J was trimmed by 6 bases and V by 10 bases; bases with no gene match: 10. CDR1 LNHDA and CDR2 SQIVND come from the germline V gene (reference sequence). CDR3 sequence reads: CATSGTGFSEQYF. CDR3 DNA sequence: TGTGCCACGTCCGGGACAGGGTTCTCCGAGCAGTACTTC.

This clone has a single count. The rearrangement joins TRBV5-4 to TRBJ2-2, with a tentative D call TRBD2 (5 bases). V was trimmed by 4 bases and J by 5 bases, leaving 15 bases between them. The CDR3 extends over 15 amino acids. Germline V gene lookup returns CDR1 SGHNT and CDR2 YYREEE (reference sequence). The chain's CDR3 is CASSALSGKTGELFF. The CDR3 coding sequence is TGTGCCAGCAGCGCCCTATCGGGGAAAACCGGGGAGCTGTTTTTT.

This chain joins TRBV27 and TRBJ2-3; 10 bases are a match to TRBD2. J gave up 0 bases and V 9 bases, and 3 bases lay outside the gene matches. CDR1 and CDR2 (germline): MNHEY, SMNVEV (reference sequence). This CDR3 contains 14 residues. CDR3 in amino acids: CASSLAGSTDTQYF. CDR3 coding DNA: TGTGCCAGTTCACTAGCGGGGAGCACAGATACGCAGTATTTT.

The rearrangement links TRBV21-1 to TRBJ2-5; the table's TRBD1 call for D was not verified on the DNA. The J call is uncertain, as TRBJ2-7 better fits the DNA end. TRBV21-1 is annotated as a pseudogene. This CDR3 comprises 13 residues. The CDR3 loop is CASSPAGKHEQYF. In DNA, the CDR3 is TGTGCCAGCAGCCCAGCAGGGAAGCACGAGCAGTACTTC.

In this sample, this clone turned up once. The same CDR3 is also encoded by other DNA sequences in this sample. The chain employs TRBV6-5 and TRBJ2-3, with TRBD2 as a possible D gene (5 bases). Germline assignment: CDR1 MNHEY and CDR2 SVGAGI. The CDR3 length is 14 residues. Trimming took 6 bases from V and 4 from J, leaving 14 bases between them. The CDR3 nucleotides are TGTGCCAGCAGCCCCGGGATTGGCGCAGATACGCAGTATTTT. Translated: CASSPGIGADTQYF.

This clone came up a few times. The rearrangement links TRBV7-2 to TRBJ2-7; the D gene is possibly TRBD1 (6 bases). Trimming removed 1 base at V and 6 bases at J, with 13 bases between. Germline V gene data show CDR1 as SGHTA and CDR2 as FQGNSA. The CDR3 extends over 14 amino acids. The CDR3 sequence is CASSLVRGDGEQYF. The CDR3 DNA reads TGTGCCAGCAGCTTAGTCAGGGGAGACGGCGAGCAGTACTTC.

V gene TRBV19 combines with J gene TRBJ2-2; 9 bases match TRBD2. Germline V gene sequence: CDR1 LNHDA, CDR2 SQIVND (reference sequence). The CDR3 has 15 residues. V dropped 9 bases and J dropped 2; count of bases not matched to a gene: 7. DNA for the CDR3: TGTGCCAGCTCCCCTAGCGGGGTTAACACCGGGGAGCTGTTTTTT. Its protein is CASSPSGVNTGELFF.

This sequence joins TRBV6-1 and TRBJ2-2; the D is unclear. In germline, CDR1 is MNHNS, CDR2 SASEGT. This CDR3 is built from 13 residues. Trimming shortened V by 7 bases and J by 5 bases, and 11 bases separated the two germline ends. CDR3 sequence: CASISPLTGELFF. The CDR3 DNA reads TGTGCCAGCATCTCTCCCTTGACCGGGGAGCTGTTTTTT.

This chain connects TRBV27 to TRBJ1-2; TRBD1 aligns across 11 bases. Germline loops: CDR1 MNHEY, CDR2 SMNVEV (reference sequence). This CDR3 region has 14 residues. V dropped 5 bases and J dropped 5; count of bases not matched to a gene: 4. In nucleotides, the CDR3 is TGTGCCAGCAGTGGGACAGGGGGACCATATGGCTACACCTTC. Translation: CASSGTGGPYGYTF.